The 10 T cell receptor beta chains below come from one sample, sequenced in a study of technical replicates of blood from four donors. Using immunoSEQ multiplex PCR, the repertoire was profiled, and TCRdb retains in-frame clones only, with some absent. Of some 80,000 clones in the sample, approximately 96% are singletons; the top ten hold around 0.18%. Source material: T cells isolated from PBMCs. The source of these receptors is a human donor in good health.

The V and J genes are TRBV9 and TRBJ1-1; TRBD1 matches 8 bases. The CDR3 contains 14 residues. J lost 5 bases, V lost 4 bases, and 7 bases had no gene match. CDR1 is SGDLS and CDR2 is YYNGEE in the germline V gene. DNA of the CDR3: TGTGCCAGCAGCCAACAGGGGGGACGGACTGAAGCTTTCTTT. Translated, it gives CASSQQGGRTEAFF.

The chain is built from TRBV29-1 and TRBJ2-7, with 7 bases matching TRBD2. The CDR3 runs 12 residues. Germline V gene data show CDR1 as SQVTM and CDR2 as ANQGSEA. Trimming cost V 3 bases and J 4 bases; bases outside gene matches: 3. The CDR3 nucleotides read TGCAGCGTTGACGGCGGGAGTTACGAGCAGTACTTC. Protein product: CSVDGGSYEQYF.

In DNA, the CDR3 is TGCGCCAGCAGTGACCGGGTTGGTGTCCAAGAGACCCAGTACTTC. Residues: CASSDRVGVQETQYF. The chain is built from TRBV10-1 and TRBJ2-5; D unresolved. Germline CDR1 reads WNHNN; CDR2 reads SYGVQD (reference sequence). The CDR3 is made up of 15 amino acids. Trimming pared 3 bases from V and 1 base from J, leaving 12 bases between.

The DNA for the CDR3 is TGTGCCAGCAGCCTAAGCGCGGGACAGGGAAACACTGAAGCTTTCTTT. It is translated as CASSLSAGQGNTEAFF. The chain couples TRBV11-2 to TRBJ1-1; the match to TRBD1 covers 9 bases. The trim removed 5 bases at V and 2 bases at J, leaving 9 bases unmatched. From germline, CDR1 is SGHAT and CDR2 FQNNGV. The CDR3 sequence is 16 residues long.

CDR3 DNA: TGTGCCAGCAAACTACAGGGTGGGTCCTACAATGAGCAGTTCTTC. This gives the protein CASKLQGGSYNEQFF. V gene TRBV6-5 combines with J gene TRBJ2-1, with D possibly matching TRBD1 (6 bases). This CDR3 is built from 15 residues. Trimming pared 7 bases from V and 1 base from J, leaving 14 bases between. In germline, CDR1 is MNHEY, CDR2 SVGAGI.

The chain is built from TRBV29-1 and TRBJ1-3; tentative D call: TRBD1 (5 bases). Germline CDR1 is SQVTM and CDR2 is ANQGSEA. The CDR3 runs 14 residues. Trimming shortened V by 1 base and J by 2 bases, and 9 bases separated the two germline ends. The CDR3 coding sequence is TGCAGCGTTGAAGCAGGGTTCACTGGAAACACCATATATTTT. It is translated as CSVEAGFTGNTIYF.

The chain links TRBV5-1 to TRBJ1-4; D is possibly TRBD1 (6 bases). The CDR3 extends over 15 amino acids. Trimming pared 7 bases from V and 5 bases from J, leaving 18 bases between. Germline CDR1 is SGHRS and CDR2 is YFSETQ. The chain's CDR3 is CASSKWAQGNEKLFF. The CDR3 DNA is TGCGCCAGCTCGAAGTGGGCCCAGGGGAATGAAAAACTGTTTTTT. Based on the CDR3 plus reference TRBV5-1 and TRBJ1-4, the full variable domain is KAGVTQTPRYLIKTRGQQVTLSCSPISGHRSVSWYQQTPGQGLQFLFEYFSETQRNKGNFPGRFSGRQFSNSRSEMNVSTLELGDSALYLCASSKWAQGNEKLFFGSGTQLSVL.

The chain joins TRBV30 to TRBJ2-3, with TRBD2 matching over 7 bases. J was trimmed by 3 bases and V by 5 bases; bases with no gene match: 8. This CDR3 is 14 amino acids long. Germline CDR1 reads GTSNPN; CDR2 reads SVGIG (reference sequence). The DNA for the CDR3 is TGTGCCTGGTCCGGGACTACATATACAGATACGCAGTATTTT. It encodes CAWSGTTYTDTQYF.

The chain uses TRBV7-9 and TRBJ1-2, with D hard to call. V was shortened by 6 bases and J by 1 base, with 15 bases between the two germline ends. The CDR3 runs 15 residues. CDR1 and CDR2 (germline): SEHNR, FQNEAQ (reference sequence). The CDR3 bases are TGTGCCAGCAGACCCCGTGGGCCAGATAACTATGGCTACACCTTC. This gives the protein CASRPRGPDNYGYTF.

The chain couples TRBV4-2 to TRBJ2-2; D is unresolved. The ends were cut back, 4 bases at V and 3 bases at J, with 9 bases in the middle. This CDR3 comprises 14 residues. Germline V lookup: CDR1 LGHNA, CDR2 YNFKEQ. The chain's CDR3 is CASSRGEDTGELFF. The CDR3 nucleotides read TGTGCCAGCAGCCGAGGTGAGGACACCGGGGAGCTGTTTTTT.